Listed here are 26 T cell receptor beta chains from one sample, sequenced in a study of T-cell reconstitution after alpha-beta-depleted transplantation in children. Unique molecular identifiers were incorporated during preparation of the TCRbeta library. TCRdb recomputed calls from the PCR reads with MiXCR, one row per CDR3 protein. The table lists approximately 500,000 distinct CDR3 sequences, 25% to 30% of them singletons. This sample comprised PBMCs, obtained before TCRalphabeta/CD19-depleted stem cell transplant. The receptors derive from a boy less than two years old with Wiskott-Aldrich syndrome, due to receive a stem cell transplant.

This clonotype was seen a few times. V is TRBV29-1 and J is TRBJ2-1; D is unresolved. The germline gives CDR1 SQVTM, CDR2 ANQGSEA. The CDR3 sequence is 12 residues long. With 1 base removed from V and 6 bases from J, the gap between germline ends came to 7 bases. CDR3 sequence: CSVEATRNEQFF. CDR3 DNA sequence: TGCAGCGTTGAAGCTACCCGCAATGAGCAGTTCTTC.

This clonotype was seen a handful of times. The rearrangement uses TRBV20-1 and TRBJ2-4; D may be TRBD1 (6 bases). Trimming stripped 7 bases from V and 6 bases from J, with 16 bases between. Germline values: CDR1 DFQATT, CDR2 SNEGSKA (reference sequence). This CDR3 region has 13 residues. The chain's CDR3 is CSVIRTAGNIQYF. The CDR3 nucleotides read TGCAGTGTCATTCGGACAGCAGGAAACATTCAGTACTTC.

This chain connects TRBV10-2 to TRBJ2-1; 9 bases align to TRBD2. This CDR3 is built from 15 residues. Germline V gene lookup returns CDR1 WSHSY and CDR2 SAAADI. With 5 bases clipped from V and 3 bases from J, the junction kept 5 bases outside the gene matches. CDR3 region: CASSRSGGNYNEQFF. As DNA, the CDR3 is TGCGCCAGCAGTAGAAGCGGGGGGAACTACAATGAGCAGTTCTTC.

This rearrangement joins TRBV6-5 to TRBJ1-6; unclear D gene. Between the trimmed V and J ends, which lost 4 bases and 8 bases, there was a span of 6 bases. The CDR3 has 12 amino acids. CDR1 is MNHEY, CDR2 SVGAGI, per germline. This CDR3 is CASSLPHSPLHF. In DNA form, the CDR3 reads TGTGCCAGCAGTTTACCCCATTCACCCCTCCACTTT.

This clonotype came up a few times. The chain links TRBV10-2 to TRBJ2-1; unclear D gene. Germline CDR1 and CDR2: WSHSY and SAAADI. The CDR3 consists of 12 residues. V was cut by 0 bases and J by 12 bases, with 9 bases left in between. CDR3 protein: CASSESRYGQFF. In DNA, the CDR3 is TGCGCCAGCAGTGAGTCTCGGTATGGGCAGTTCTTC.

This clonotype was recorded a few times. This chain connects TRBV30 to TRBJ2-3, with a possible D match to TRBD1 (6 bases). The CDR3 totals 12 residues. Trimming stripped 2 bases from V and 5 bases from J, with 8 bases between. CDR1 and CDR2 (germline): GTSNPN, SVGIG (reference sequence). The CDR3: CAWSRGGDTQYF. For the CDR3, the DNA is TGTGCCTGGAGTCGAGGGGGAGATACGCAGTATTTT.

The sample holds a few counts of this clonotype. The chain carries TRBV12-3 or TRBV12-4 and TRBJ2-2; 7 nucleotides match TRBD1. The CDR3 consists of 14 residues. The J segment lost 0 bases and the V segment lost 7 bases, leaving 2 bases of the junction unmatched. The CDR3 region is CASNDRANTGELFF. CDR3 coding DNA: TGTGCCAGCAATGACAGGGCGAACACCGGGGAGCTGTTTTTT.

V and J are TRBV3-1 and TRBJ1-1; tentatively, D is TRBD1 (5 bases). This CDR3 region has 14 residues. From germline, CDR1 is LGHDT and CDR2 YNNKEL (reference sequence). Trimming stripped 3 bases from V and 1 base from J, with 9 bases between. Written as DNA, the CDR3 is TGTGCCAGCAGCCAGCGACAGAGGAACACTGAAGCTTTCTTT. Its protein is CASSQRQRNTEAFF.

The V call is TRBV5-1, the J call TRBJ2-4, with TRBD2 identical over 7 bases. The CDR3 runs to 19 residues. Unmatched junction bases numbered 15, after V lost 3 bases and J lost 0 bases. Looked up from germline, CDR1 is SGHRS and CDR2 is YFSETQ. The CDR3 region is CASSSFGTTKPLAKNIQYF. The CDR3 DNA reads as TGCGCCAGCAGCTCGTTTGGGACTACTAAACCGCTAGCCAAAAACATTCAGTACTTC.

This clonotype was observed at least ten times. The chain carries TRBV12-3 or TRBV12-4 and TRBJ1-2; the D is unclear. V was pared by 3 bases and J by 2 bases, with 10 bases between. The CDR3 sequence is 14 residues long. The CDR3 is CASSLARRNYGYTF. In DNA, the CDR3 is TGTGCCAGCAGTTTGGCCAGACGGAACTATGGCTACACCTTC.

The genes are TRBV20-1 and TRBJ1-1; D unresolved. The V gene's germline CDR1 is DFQATT and CDR2 SNEGSKA (reference sequence). The ends were cut back, 1 base at V and 1 base at J, with 10 bases in the middle. This CDR3 region has 14 residues. The CDR3 region is CSARVGTANTEAFF. The CDR3, as DNA: TGCAGTGCTAGAGTGGGTACCGCGAACACTGAAGCTTTCTTT.

The sample holds a few counts of this clonotype. CDR3 in DNA: TGTGCCAGCTCAATACAGGGGGCGCCCGGGGAGCTGTTTTTT. It translates to CASSIQGAPGELFF. The gene calls are TRBV18 and TRBJ2-2; 9 bases are shared with TRBD1. This CDR3 is built from 14 residues. J gave up 6 bases and V 5 bases, and 4 bases lay outside the gene matches. Per the germline V gene, CDR1 is KGHSH and CDR2 is LQKENI.

A few counts support this clonotype. The chain employs TRBV20-1 and TRBJ1-5; maybe TRBD1 (6 bases). There are 14 residues in the CDR3. Trimming shortened V by 5 bases and J by 5 bases, and 16 bases separated the two germline ends. The V gene's germline CDR1 is DFQATT and CDR2 SNEGSKA (reference sequence). The CDR3 reads CSALIWGQDQPQHF. CDR3 bases: TGCAGTGCTTTAATCTGGGGGCAGGATCAGCCCCAGCATTTT.

The rearrangement joins TRBV28 to TRBJ2-7; 7 bases match TRBD2. Germline loops: CDR1 MDHEN, CDR2 SYDVKM. V was pared by 7 bases and J by 2 bases, with 8 bases of the junction left unmatched. CDR3 length: 14 residues. As DNA, the CDR3 is TGTGCCAGCATCTCGAATGGACTAGCCTACGAGCAGTACTTC. Amino acids: CASISNGLAYEQYF. The whole variable domain, remainder taken from reference TRBV28 and TRBJ2-7, is DVKVTQSSRYLVKRTGEKVFLECVQDMDHENMFWYRQDPGLGLRLIYFSYDVKMKEKGDIPEGYSVSREKKERFSLILESASTNQTSMYLCASISNGLAYEQYFGPGTRLTVT.

The CDR3 protein is CASSLGTEFEQYF. The CDR3 DNA is TGTGCCAGCAGCTTAGGGACGGAGTTTGAGCAGTACTTC. The rearrangement links TRBV7-2 to TRBJ2-7; unclear D gene. The V and J ends lost 1 base and 7 bases respectively, with 11 bases between them. From germline, CDR1 is SGHTA and CDR2 FQGNSA. This CDR3 is 13 amino acids long.

J is TRBJ2-7 and V is TRBV29-1; D tentatively reads TRBD1 or TRBD2 (5 bases each). The germline gives CDR1 SQVTM, CDR2 ANQGSEA. V was trimmed by 3 bases and J by 9 bases, leaving 12 bases between them. This CDR3 has 11 residues. The CDR3 DNA follows: TGCAGCGTTGATGAGGGGACCAGGCAGTACTTC. It is translated as CSVDEGTRQYF.

This clonotype was seen a handful of times. CDR3 nucleotides: TGTGCCAGCGTGGGGGGCGGCACCGGGGAGCTGTTTTTT. This encodes CASVGGGTGELFF. The chain links TRBV28 to TRBJ2-2, with D perhaps matching TRBD1 or TRBD2 (6 bases each). The CDR3 covers 13 residues. Germline CDR1 MDHEN, CDR2 SYDVKM. Trimming shortened V by 8 bases and J by 4 bases, and 11 bases separated the two germline ends. Full variable domain (missing parts from reference TRBV28 and TRBJ2-2): DVKVTQSSRYLVKRTGEKVFLECVQDMDHENMFWYRQDPGLGLRLIYFSYDVKMKEKGDIPEGYSVSREKKERFSLILESASTNQTSMYLCASVGGGTGELFFGEGSRLTVL.

V gene TRBV6-5 combines with J gene TRBJ2-1; TRBD2 matches at 9 bases. The germline gives CDR1 MNHEY, CDR2 SVGAGI. V trimming: 2 bases; J trimming: 6 bases; junction bases outside the gene matches: 8. The CDR3 is 16 residues long. The CDR3 DNA follows: TGTGCCAGCAGTTACAGTTCGGCTAGCGGGATCAATGAGCAGTTCTTC. Translating gives CASSYSSASGINEQFF.

This clonotype was found a few times. The CDR3 sequence: CASSLALHEQYF. CDR3 in DNA: TGTGCCAGCAGCTTAGCCCTCCACGAGCAGTACTTC. The gene calls are TRBV7-2 and TRBJ2-7; D is unclear. Germline CDR1 SGHTA, CDR2 FQGNSA. The CDR3 is 12 amino acids. The V gene lost 0 bases and the J gene lost 5 bases, with 5 bases spanning the gap.

The chain couples TRBV10-2 to TRBJ2-7, with no clear D. This CDR3 spans 14 amino acids. Between the trimmed V and J ends, which lost 2 bases and 3 bases, there was a span of 11 bases. The germline gives CDR1 WSHSY, CDR2 SAAADI. CDR3 DNA: TGCGCCAGCAGTGAGCAGGACCATTTCTACGAGCAGTACTTC. Translating it yields CASSEQDHFYEQYF.

There are a few counts of this clonotype. The chain has TRBV29-1 and TRBJ2-5; 14 bases agree with TRBD2. J lost 4 bases, V lost 6 bases, and 1 base had no gene match. The length of the CDR3 is 13 residues. The germline gives CDR1 SQVTM, CDR2 ANQGSEA. This CDR3 is CSVGLAGGETQYF. DNA for the CDR3: TGCAGCGTCGGACTAGCGGGAGGAGAGACCCAGTACTTC.

V is TRBV5-4 and J is TRBJ2-3; possibly TRBD1 or TRBD2 for D (6 bases each). CDR1 SGHNT and CDR2 YYREEE come from the germline V gene (reference sequence). The CDR3 is 15 amino acids. The V end was cut by 4 bases, the J end by 6 bases, with 18 bases between. This chain's CDR3 is CASSQKLGGGDTQYF. CDR3 DNA sequence: TGTGCCAGCAGCCAAAAACTCGGGGGCGGGGATACGCAGTATTTT.

This chain uses TRBV2 with TRBJ2-1, with 8 bases fitting TRBD2. The germline V gene encodes CDR1 SNHLY and CDR2 FYNNEI. This CDR3 comprises 15 residues. V lost 3 bases, J lost 4 bases, and 5 bases stayed unmatched. CDR3 sequence reads: CASSERTSFYNEQFF. DNA of the CDR3: TGTGCCAGCAGTGAGAGGACTAGCTTTTACAATGAGCAGTTCTTC. Together with reference TRBV2 and TRBJ2-1, the CDR3 gives the full variable domain: EPEVTQTPSHQVTQMGQEVILRCVPISNHLYFYWYRQILGQKVEFLVSFYNNEISEKSEIFDDQFSVERPDGSNFTLKIRSTKLEDSAMYFCASSERTSFYNEQFFGPGTRLTVL.

The rearrangement links TRBV7-6 to TRBJ2-3; 8 bases fit TRBD1. In germline, CDR1 is SGHVS, CDR2 FNYEAQ. The ends lost 6 bases at V and 6 bases at J; junction bases unmatched: 14. CDR3 size: 16 residues. CDR3 sequence reads: CASRGSGQVWWDTQYF. DNA of the CDR3: TGTGCCAGCAGGGGTTCGGGACAGGTATGGTGGGATACGCAGTATTTT.

The V call is TRBV24-1, the J call TRBJ2-7; 13 bases are shared with TRBD2. This CDR3 has 15 amino acids. J lost 4 bases, V lost 4 bases, and 3 bases had no gene match. CDR1 KGHDR and CDR2 SFDVKD come from the germline V gene. The CDR3 loop reads CATSDPTSGRYEQYF. In DNA, the CDR3 is TGTGCCACCAGTGACCCGACTAGCGGGAGGTACGAGCAGTACTTC.

This clonotype was detected a few times. The chain joins TRBV6-1 to TRBJ1-3; the D is unclear. The CDR3 covers 15 residues. The V gene's germline CDR1 is MNHNS and CDR2 SASEGT. Trimming stripped 6 bases from V and 0 bases from J, with 12 bases between. CDR3 sequence reads: CASSENPFSGNTIYF. CDR3 DNA sequence: TGTGCCAGCAGCGAAAACCCCTTCTCTGGAAACACCATATATTTT.